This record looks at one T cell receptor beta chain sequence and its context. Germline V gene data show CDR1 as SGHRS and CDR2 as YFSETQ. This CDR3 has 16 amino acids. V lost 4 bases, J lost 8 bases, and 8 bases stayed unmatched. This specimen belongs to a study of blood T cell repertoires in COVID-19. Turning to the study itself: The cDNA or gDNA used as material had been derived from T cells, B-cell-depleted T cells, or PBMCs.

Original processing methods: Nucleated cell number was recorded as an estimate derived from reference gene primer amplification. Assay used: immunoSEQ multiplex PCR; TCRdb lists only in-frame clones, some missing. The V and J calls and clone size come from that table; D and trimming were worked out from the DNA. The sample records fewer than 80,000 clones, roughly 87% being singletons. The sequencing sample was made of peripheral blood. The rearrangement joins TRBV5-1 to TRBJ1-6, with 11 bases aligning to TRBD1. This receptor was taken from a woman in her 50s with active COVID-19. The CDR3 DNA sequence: TGCGCCAGCAGCGTGTCCGGGACAGGGGGGGATTCACCCCTCCACTTT. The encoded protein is CASSVSGTGGDSPLHF.